This T cell receptor beta chain was observed in a study of neurological immune-mediated disorders. TCRdb reprocessed the 5' RACE reads via MiXCR and lists one record per CDR3 protein. The table has about 84,000 distinct CDR3 sequences, 10% seen once. This clonotype was seen at least ten times. The CDR3 extends over 13 amino acids. Germline V CDR1 and CDR2: SQVTM, ANQGSEA. Unmatched junction bases numbered 1, after V lost 4 bases and J lost 1 base. The sequence came from a man aged 40-49 years in good health. Material: PBMCs. V usage is TRBV29-1 and J usage is TRBJ1-5, with 7 bases that match TRBD1. The CDR3 reads CSVGQGSNQPQHF. The CDR3 bases are TGCAGCGTTGGACAGGGAAGCAATCAGCCCCAGCATTTT.